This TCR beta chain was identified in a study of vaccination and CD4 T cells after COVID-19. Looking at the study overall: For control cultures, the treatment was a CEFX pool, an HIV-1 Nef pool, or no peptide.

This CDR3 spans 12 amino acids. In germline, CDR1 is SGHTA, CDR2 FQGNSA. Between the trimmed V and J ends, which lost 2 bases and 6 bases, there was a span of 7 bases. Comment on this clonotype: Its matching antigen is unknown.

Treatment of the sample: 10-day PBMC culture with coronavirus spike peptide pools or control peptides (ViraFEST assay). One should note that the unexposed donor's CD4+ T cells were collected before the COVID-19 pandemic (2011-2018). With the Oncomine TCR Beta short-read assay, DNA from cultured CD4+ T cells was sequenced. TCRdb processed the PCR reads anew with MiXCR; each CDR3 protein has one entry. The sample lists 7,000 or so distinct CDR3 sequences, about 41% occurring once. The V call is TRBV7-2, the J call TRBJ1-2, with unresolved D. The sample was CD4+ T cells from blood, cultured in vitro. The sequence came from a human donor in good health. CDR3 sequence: CASSLNPNGYTF. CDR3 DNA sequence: TGTGCCAGCAGCTTAAACCCGAATGGCTACACCTTC. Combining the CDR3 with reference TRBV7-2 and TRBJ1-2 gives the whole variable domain GAGVSQSPSNKVTEKGKDVELRCDPISGHTALYWYRQSLGQGLEFLIYFQGNSAPDKSGLPSDRFSAERTGGSVSTLTIQRTQQEDSAVYLCASSLNPNGYTFGSGTRLTVV.